The clone carrying this TCR beta chain was recorded once. The sample comes from a study of T cell responses to AZD1222 COVID-19 vaccine. The junction had 1 base not matched to a gene; V was cut back by 0 bases and J by 1 base. Per the germline V gene, CDR1 is SGHRS and CDR2 is YFSETQ. CDR3 length: 16 residues. Libraries were prepared by immunoSEQ multiplex PCR; TCRdb keeps only in-frame clonotypes and omits some of them. The top ten clones hold approximately 2.8% of a sample with over 150,000 clones, roughly nine tenths of them seen once. The sequence came from an adult in good health. The sequencing used peripheral blood, collected on day 0 of AZD1222 vaccination. The V call is TRBV5-1, the J call TRBJ2-2, with 9 bases aligning to TRBD2. CDR3 sequence (DNA): TGCGCCAGCAGCTTGGTACTAGCGGGGAACACCGGGGAGCTGTTTTTT. It yields the protein CASSLVLAGNTGELFF.